The T cell receptor (beta chain) described here comes from a study of early T cells in non-severe SARS-CoV-2 infection. Germline V gene data show CDR1 as KGHSY and CDR2 as FQNENV. The CDR3 is made up of 14 amino acids. Trimming removed 6 bases from V and 8 bases from J; junction bases left unmatched: 10. In this sample, this clonotype turned up many times. Each CDR3 protein is one row after TCRdb ran MiXCR on the 5' RACE reads. The repertoire holds about 75,000 distinct CDR3 sequences, over 9% seen once, with around 11% in the top ten. This receptor was identified in an adult who was a healthcare worker with PCR-confirmed SARS-CoV-2 infection or an uninfected control (not recorded which). The V and J genes are TRBV16 and TRBJ1-2, with 9 bases fitting TRBD1. The starting material was whole blood, obtained at baseline. CDR3 protein: CASSQGRDRDGYTF. The CDR3 DNA is TGTGCCAGCAGTCAAGGGCGGGACAGGGACGGCTACACCTTC.